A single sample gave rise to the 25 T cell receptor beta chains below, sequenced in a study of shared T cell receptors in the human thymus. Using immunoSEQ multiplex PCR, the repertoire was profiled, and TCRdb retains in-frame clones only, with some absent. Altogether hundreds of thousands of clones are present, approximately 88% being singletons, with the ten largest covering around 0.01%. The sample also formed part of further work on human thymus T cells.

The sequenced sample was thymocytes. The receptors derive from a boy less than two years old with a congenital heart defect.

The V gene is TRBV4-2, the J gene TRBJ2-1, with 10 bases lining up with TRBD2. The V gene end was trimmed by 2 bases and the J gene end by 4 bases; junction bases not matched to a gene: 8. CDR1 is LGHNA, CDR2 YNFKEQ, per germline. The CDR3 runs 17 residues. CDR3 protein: CASSQRTTSGLYNEQFF. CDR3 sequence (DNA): TGTGCCAGCAGCCAAAGAACGACTAGCGGGTTATACAATGAGCAGTTCTTC.

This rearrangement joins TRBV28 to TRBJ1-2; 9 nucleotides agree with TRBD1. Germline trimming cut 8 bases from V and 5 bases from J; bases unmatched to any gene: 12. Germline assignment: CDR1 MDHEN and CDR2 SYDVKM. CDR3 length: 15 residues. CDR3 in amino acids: CASRRQGGRRYGYTF. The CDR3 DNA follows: TGTGCCAGCCGTCGACAGGGGGGGAGAAGGTATGGCTACACCTTC.

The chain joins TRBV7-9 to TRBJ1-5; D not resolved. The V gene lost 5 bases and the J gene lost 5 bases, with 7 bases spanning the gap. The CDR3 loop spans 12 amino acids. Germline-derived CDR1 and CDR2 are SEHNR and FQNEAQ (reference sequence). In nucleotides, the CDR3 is TGTGCCAGCAGCCTCCCTTATCAGCCCCAGCATTTT. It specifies CASSLPYQPQHF. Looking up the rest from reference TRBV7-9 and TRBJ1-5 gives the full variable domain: DTGVSQNPRHKITKRGQNVTFRCDPISEHNRLYWYRQTLGQGPEFLTYFQNEAQLEKSRLLSDRFSAERPKGSFSTLEIQRTEQGDSAMYLCASSLPYQPQHFGDGTRLSIL.

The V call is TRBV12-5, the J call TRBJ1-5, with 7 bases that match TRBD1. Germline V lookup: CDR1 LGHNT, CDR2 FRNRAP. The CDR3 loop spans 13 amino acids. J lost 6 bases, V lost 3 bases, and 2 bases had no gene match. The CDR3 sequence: CASGLGGSQPQHF. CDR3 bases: TGTGCTAGTGGTTTAGGGGGCAGTCAGCCCCAGCATTTT. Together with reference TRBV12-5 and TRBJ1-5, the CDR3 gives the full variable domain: DARVTQTPRHKVTEMGQEVTMRCQPILGHNTVFWYRQTMMQGLELLAYFRNRAPLDDSGMPKDRFSAEMPDATLATLKIQPSEPRDSAVYFCASGLGGSQPQHFGDGTRLSIL.

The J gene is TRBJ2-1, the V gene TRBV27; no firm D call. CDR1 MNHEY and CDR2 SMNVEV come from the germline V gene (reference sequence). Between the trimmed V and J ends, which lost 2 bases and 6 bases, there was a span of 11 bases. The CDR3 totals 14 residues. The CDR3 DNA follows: TGTGCCAGCAGTTTAGAGCTACCTTCCAATGAGCAGTTCTTC. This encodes CASSLELPSNEQFF.

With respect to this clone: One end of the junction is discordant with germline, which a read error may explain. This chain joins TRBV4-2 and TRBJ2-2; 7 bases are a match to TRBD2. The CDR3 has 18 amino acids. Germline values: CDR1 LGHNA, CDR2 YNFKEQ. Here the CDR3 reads CASSQDSGRESKTGELFF. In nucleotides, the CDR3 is TGTGCCAGCAGCCAAGATAGTGGGCGGGAGTCGAAAACCGGGGAGCTGTTTTTT.

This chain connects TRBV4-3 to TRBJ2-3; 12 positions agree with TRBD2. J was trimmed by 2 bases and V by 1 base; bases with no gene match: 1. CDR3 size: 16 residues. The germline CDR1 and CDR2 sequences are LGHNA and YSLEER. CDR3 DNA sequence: TGCGCCAGCAGCCAAGGGACTAGCGGGGACACAGATACGCAGTATTTT. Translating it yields CASSQGTSGDTDTQYF.

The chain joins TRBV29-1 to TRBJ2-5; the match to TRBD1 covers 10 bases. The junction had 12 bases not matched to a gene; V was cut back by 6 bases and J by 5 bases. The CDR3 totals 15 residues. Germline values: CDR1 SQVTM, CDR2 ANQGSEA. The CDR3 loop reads CSVLHGTGARETQYF. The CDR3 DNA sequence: TGCAGCGTCTTACACGGGACAGGGGCTAGGGAGACCCAGTACTTC.

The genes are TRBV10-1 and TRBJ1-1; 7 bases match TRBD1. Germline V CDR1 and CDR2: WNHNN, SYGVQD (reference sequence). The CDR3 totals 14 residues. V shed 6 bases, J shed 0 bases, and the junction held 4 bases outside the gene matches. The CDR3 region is CASRKTGLNTEAFF. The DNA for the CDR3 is TGCGCCAGCAGGAAGACAGGGTTGAACACTGAAGCTTTCTTT.

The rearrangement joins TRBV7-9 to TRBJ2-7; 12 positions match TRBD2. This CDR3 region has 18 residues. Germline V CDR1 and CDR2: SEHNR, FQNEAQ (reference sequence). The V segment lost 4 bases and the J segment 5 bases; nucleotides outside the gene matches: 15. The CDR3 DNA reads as TGTGCCAGCAGCTCCTCCCCCACCACTAGCGGGAGGTCGGACGAGCAGTACTTC. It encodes CASSSSPTTSGRSDEQYF.

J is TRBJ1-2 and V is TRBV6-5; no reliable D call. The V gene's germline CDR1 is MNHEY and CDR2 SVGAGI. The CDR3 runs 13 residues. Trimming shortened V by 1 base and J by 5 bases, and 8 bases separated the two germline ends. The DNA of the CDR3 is TGTGCCAGCAGTTACTTGGAGGGATATGGCTACACCTTC. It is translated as CASSYLEGYGYTF.

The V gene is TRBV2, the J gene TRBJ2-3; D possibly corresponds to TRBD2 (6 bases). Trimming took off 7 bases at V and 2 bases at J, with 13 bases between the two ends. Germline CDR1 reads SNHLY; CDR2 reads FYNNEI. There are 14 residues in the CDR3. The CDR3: CASTDGGYTDTQYF. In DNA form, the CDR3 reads TGTGCCAGCACTGATGGGGGGTACACAGATACGCAGTATTTT.

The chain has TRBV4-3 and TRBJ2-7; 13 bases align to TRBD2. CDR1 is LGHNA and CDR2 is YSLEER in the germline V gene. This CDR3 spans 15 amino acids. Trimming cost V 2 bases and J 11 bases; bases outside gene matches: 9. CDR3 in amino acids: CASSQRGLAGSRKYF. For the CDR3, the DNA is TGCGCCAGCAGCCAAAGGGGACTAGCGGGATCTCGAAAGTACTTC.

CDR3 loop: CASSSMTGGAYEQYF. CDR3 DNA: TGTGCCAGCAGTAGCATGACAGGGGGCGCCTACGAGCAGTACTTC. This chain connects TRBV2 to TRBJ2-7; 10 positions match TRBD1. Germline-derived CDR1 and CDR2 are SNHLY and FYNNEI. J was trimmed by 2 bases and V by 5 bases; bases with no gene match: 6. The CDR3 consists of 15 residues. The complete variable domain, with remaining parts taken from reference TRBV2 and TRBJ2-7, reads EPEVTQTPSHQVTQMGQEVILRCVPISNHLYFYWYRQILGQKVEFLVSFYNNEISEKSEIFDDQFSVERPDGSNFTLKIRSTKLEDSAMYFCASSSMTGGAYEQYFGPGTRLTVT.

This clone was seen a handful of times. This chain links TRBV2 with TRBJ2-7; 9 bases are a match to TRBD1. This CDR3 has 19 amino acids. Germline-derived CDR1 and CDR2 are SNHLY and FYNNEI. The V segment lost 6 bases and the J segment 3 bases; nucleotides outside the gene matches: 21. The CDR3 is CASRGTGSTSRQTNYEQYF. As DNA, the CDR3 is TGTGCCAGCAGAGGGACAGGGTCGACTAGCCGCCAAACCAACTACGAGCAGTACTTC.

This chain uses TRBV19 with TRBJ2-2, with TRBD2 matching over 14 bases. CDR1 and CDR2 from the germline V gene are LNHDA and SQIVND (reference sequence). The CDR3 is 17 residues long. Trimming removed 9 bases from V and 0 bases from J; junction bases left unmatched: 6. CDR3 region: CASGTSGSDSNTGELFF. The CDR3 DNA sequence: TGTGCCAGCGGGACTAGCGGGAGCGATTCGAACACCGGGGAGCTGTTTTTT.

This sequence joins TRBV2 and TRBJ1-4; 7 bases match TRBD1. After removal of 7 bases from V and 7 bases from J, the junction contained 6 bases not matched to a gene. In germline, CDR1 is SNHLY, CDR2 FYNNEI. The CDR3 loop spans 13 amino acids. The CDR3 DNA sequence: TGTGCCAGCACCCGACAGGGTGGTGAAAAACTGTTTTTT. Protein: CASTRQGGEKLFF. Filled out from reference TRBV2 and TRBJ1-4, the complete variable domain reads EPEVTQTPSHQVTQMGQEVILRCVPISNHLYFYWYRQILGQKVEFLVSFYNNEISEKSEIFDDQFSVERPDGSNFTLKIRSTKLEDSAMYFCASTRQGGEKLFFGSGTQLSVL.

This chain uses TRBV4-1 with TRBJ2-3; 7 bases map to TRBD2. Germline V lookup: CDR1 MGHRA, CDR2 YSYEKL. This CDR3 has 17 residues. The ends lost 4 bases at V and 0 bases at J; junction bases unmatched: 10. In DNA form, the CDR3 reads TGCGCCAGCAGCCCCTTGGGAGGTAGCGGGAGCACAGATACGCAGTATTTT. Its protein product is CASSPLGGSGSTDTQYF.

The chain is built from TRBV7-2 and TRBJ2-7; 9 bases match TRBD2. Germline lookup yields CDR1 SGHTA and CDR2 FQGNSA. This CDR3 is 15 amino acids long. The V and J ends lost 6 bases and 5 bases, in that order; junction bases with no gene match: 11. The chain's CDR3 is CASRRSGSPLNEQYF. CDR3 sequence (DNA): TGTGCCAGCAGGCGTAGCGGGAGCCCTCTAAACGAGCAGTACTTC.

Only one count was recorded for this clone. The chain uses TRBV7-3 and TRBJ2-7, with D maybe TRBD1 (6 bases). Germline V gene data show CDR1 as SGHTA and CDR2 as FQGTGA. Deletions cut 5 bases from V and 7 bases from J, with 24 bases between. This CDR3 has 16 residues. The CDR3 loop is CASSPNDRSPTKEQYF. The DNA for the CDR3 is TGTGCCAGCAGCCCAAATGACAGGAGCCCCACGAAGGAGCAGTACTTC. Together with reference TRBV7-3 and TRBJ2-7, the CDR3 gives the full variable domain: GAGVSQTPSNKVTEKGKYVELRCDPISGHTALYWYRQSLGQGPEFLIYFQGTGAADDSGLPNDRFFAVRPEGSVSTLKIQRTERGDSAVYLCASSPNDRSPTKEQYFGPGTRLTVT.

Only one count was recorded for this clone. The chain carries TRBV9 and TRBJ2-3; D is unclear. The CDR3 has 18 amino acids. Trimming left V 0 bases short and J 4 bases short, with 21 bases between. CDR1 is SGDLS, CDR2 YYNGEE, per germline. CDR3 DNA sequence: TGTGCCAGCAGCGTAGAACGGTCGGTCGCCTCACTCGCAGATACGCAGTATTTT. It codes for CASSVERSVASLADTQYF.

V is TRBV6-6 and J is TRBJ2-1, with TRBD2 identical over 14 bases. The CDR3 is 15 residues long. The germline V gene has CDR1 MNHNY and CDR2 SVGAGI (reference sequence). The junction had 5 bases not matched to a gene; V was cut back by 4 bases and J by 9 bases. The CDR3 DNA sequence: TGTGCCAGCAGTTTCGGACTAGCGGGAGGTCGTGAGCAGTTCTTC. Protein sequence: CASSFGLAGGREQFF.

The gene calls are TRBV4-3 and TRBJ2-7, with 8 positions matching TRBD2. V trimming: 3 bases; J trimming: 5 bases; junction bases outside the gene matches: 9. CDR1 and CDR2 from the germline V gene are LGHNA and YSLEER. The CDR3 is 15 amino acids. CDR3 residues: CASSQTGLAGHEQYF. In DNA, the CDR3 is TGCGCCAGCAGCCAGACCGGTCTAGCGGGCCACGAGCAGTACTTC.

CDR3 region: CASSPRQGYSYEQYF. The CDR3 DNA sequence: TGTGCCAGCAGCCCTCGACAGGGGTACTCCTACGAGCAGTACTTC. The chain has TRBV7-2 and TRBJ2-7; 8 bases agree with TRBD1. CDR1 is SGHTA and CDR2 is FQGNSA in the germline V gene. The V and J ends lost 5 bases and 0 bases, in that order; junction bases with no gene match: 6. CDR3 length: 15 amino acids.

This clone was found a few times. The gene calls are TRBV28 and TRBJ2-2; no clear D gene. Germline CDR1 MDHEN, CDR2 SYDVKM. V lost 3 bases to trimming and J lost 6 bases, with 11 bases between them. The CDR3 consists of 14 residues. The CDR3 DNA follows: TGTGCCAGCAGTTTCACCGTGACTCCCGGGGAGCTGTTTTTT. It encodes CASSFTVTPGELFF. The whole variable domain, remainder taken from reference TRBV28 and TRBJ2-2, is DVKVTQSSRYLVKRTGEKVFLECVQDMDHENMFWYRQDPGLGLRLIYFSYDVKMKEKGDIPEGYSVSREKKERFSLILESASTNQTSMYLCASSFTVTPGELFFGEGSRLTVL.